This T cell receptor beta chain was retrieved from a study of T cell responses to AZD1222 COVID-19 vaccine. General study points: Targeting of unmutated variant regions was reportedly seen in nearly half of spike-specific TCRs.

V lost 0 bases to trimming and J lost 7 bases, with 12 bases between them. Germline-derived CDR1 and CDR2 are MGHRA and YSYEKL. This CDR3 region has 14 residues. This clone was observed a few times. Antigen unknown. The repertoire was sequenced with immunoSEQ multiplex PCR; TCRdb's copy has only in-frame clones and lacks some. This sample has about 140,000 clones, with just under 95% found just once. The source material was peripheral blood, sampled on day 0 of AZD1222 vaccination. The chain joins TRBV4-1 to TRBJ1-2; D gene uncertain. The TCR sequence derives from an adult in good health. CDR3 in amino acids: CASSQERFGGGYTF. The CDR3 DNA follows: TGCGCCAGCAGCCAAGAACGGTTTGGCGGTGGCTACACCTTC.